The clone carrying this T cell receptor (beta chain) has only a few counts. These data belong to a study of T cell changes during pregnancy in multiple sclerosis. Libraries were prepared by immunoSEQ multiplex PCR; TCRdb keeps only in-frame clonotypes and omits some of them. The data show some 22,000 clones, around 86% seen once. The CDR3 covers 17 residues. V lost 3 bases and J 1 base, leaving 18 bases between the germline ends. The germline V gene encodes CDR1 SGHAT and CDR2 FQNNGV. V gene TRBV11-2 combines with J gene TRBJ1-2; the D is unclear. The specimen was CD4+ T cells from peripheral blood mononuclear cells, collected in the second trimester of pregnancy. The clonotype comes from a female donor in good health, enrolled as a control in a pregnancy study. CDR3 amino acids: CASSLSGLRWSNYGYTF. CDR3 sequence (DNA): TGTGCCAGCAGCTTGTCGGGATTAAGGTGGAGTAACTATGGCTACACCTTC. Full variable domain (outside the CDR3, taken from reference TRBV11-2 and TRBJ1-2): EAGVAQSPRYKIIEKRQSVAFWCNPISGHATLYWYQQILGQGPKLLIQFQNNGVVDDSQLPKDRFSAERLKGVDSTLKIQPAKLEDSAVYLCASSLSGLRWSNYGYTFGSGTRLTVV.